The rows below give T cell receptor beta chains drawn from one sample of a study of human T cells and chemical hapten exposure. TCRdb fed the RACE reads into MiXCR, producing one record per CDR3 protein. The repertoire holds about 380,000 distinct CDR3 sequences, roughly 5% seen once, with 2% to 2.5% in the top ten. The source material was whole blood, sampled in connection with sensitization to the hapten diphenylcyclopropenone (DPC). The source of these receptors is a woman aged 45-65 years with alopecia areata. Some clones in this sample may be carry-over from other donors' samples. The CDR3 runs from the conserved cysteine through the conserved F or W. A D gene is named only where the DNA matches it firmly. Size is stated for part of the rows, as once, few or many counts, or as a class when the clone is expanded.

many | TRBJ1-1 | TRBV2 | - | TGTGCCAGCAGTGAAATTAGTGGTAACACTGAAGCTTTCTTT | CASSEISGNTEAFF
- | TRBJ2-7 | TRBV5-6 | - | TGTGCCAGCAGCTCCACTCGTGGCGGAGACTACGAGCAGTACTTC | CASSSTRGGDYEQYF
- | TRBJ1-2 | TRBV5-1 | - | TGCGCCAGCAGCTTGAATTCGGGGGACTACTATGGCTACACCTTC | CASSLNSGDYYGYTF
few | TRBJ2-1 | TRBV10-3 | TRBD1 | TGTGCCATCAGTGGCCTGGACAGGGACCTTTACAATGAGCAGTTCTTC | CAISGLDRDLYNEQFF
many | TRBJ1-1 | TRBV20-1 | - | TGCAGTGCTAGAGATCTGGGGGGACGGCATGAAGCTTTCTTT | CSARDLGGRHEAFF
few | TRBJ2-3 | TRBV11-3 | TRBD2 | TGTGCCAGCAGTCATAGCGGGGAGGATTTAGATACGCAGTATTTT | CASSHSGEDLDTQYF
many | TRBJ1-5 | TRBV12-3/TRBV12-4 | - | TGTGCCAGCAGCGCCGGGGACCCTACGAATCAGCCCCAGCATTTT | CASSAGDPTNQPQHF
many | TRBJ2-7 | TRBV27 | - | TGTGCCAGCAGTTTAAGGGCCCCGGCCTACGAGCAGTACTTC | CASSLRAPAYEQYF
many | TRBJ2-1 | TRBV20-1 | TRBD2 | TGCAGTGCTAGAGAGCCAGGTAGCGGCGGGAGGAATGAGCAGTTCTTC | CSAREPGSGGRNEQFF
few | TRBJ1-4 | TRBV6-1 | TRBD1 | TGTGCCAGCAGTGAAGCCGGGACAGGGTCAACTAATGAAAAACTGTTTTTT | CASSEAGTGSTNEKLFF
- | TRBJ2-3 | TRBV12-3/TRBV12-4 | TRBD1 | TGTGCCAGCAGTTTAGCGCCTGGGACAGCCACAGATACGCAGTATTTT | CASSLAPGTATDTQYF
many | TRBJ2-5 | TRBV7-2 | - | TGTGCCAGCAGGGCCGTAGCGGCCCGGGAGACCCAGTACTTC | CASRAVAARETQYF
few | TRBJ2-1 | TRBV5-1 | - | TGCGCCAGCAGCTTGGGGTCAGGGCTATACAATGAGCAGTTCTTC | CASSLGSGLYNEQFF
few | TRBJ1-5 | TRBV19 | - | TGTGCCAGTAGTATAGAAGGGACGGTGAGCAATCAGCCCCAGCATTTT | CASSIEGTVSNQPQHF
many | TRBJ2-1 | TRBV6-5 | TRBD2 | TGTGCCAGCAGAGCCGGGACTAGCTACTACAATGAGCAGTTCTTC | CASRAGTSYYNEQFF
few | TRBJ2-1 | TRBV9 | TRBD2 | TGTGCCAGCAGCGTTACGGGAGGGCCCCTAGAGCAGTTCTTC | CASSVTGGPLEQFF
few | TRBJ1-1 | TRBV20-1 | - | TGCAGTGCTAGACCCTTTGAAGCTTTCTTT | CSARPFEAFF
- | TRBJ2-7 | TRBV20-1 | - | TGCAGTGCTAGTCTGCAGGGGGGCTACGAGCAGTACTTC | CSASLQGGYEQYF
few | TRBJ2-7 | TRBV6-1 | TRBD2 | TGTGCCAGCAGTGAAGCGAATAGAGGGTCGAGGGACTACCGCTTC | CASSEANRGSRDYRF
few | TRBJ2-1 | TRBV28 | TRBD1 | TGTGCCAGCAGTTTTGGGACAGGCCTTACCTACAATGAGCAGTTCTTC | CASSFGTGLTYNEQFF
many | TRBJ1-1 | TRBV29-1 | TRBD1 | TGCAGCGCCCGCGCGGGGAGATCAGGGGGCACTGAAGCTTTCTTT | CSARAGRSGGTEAFF
many | TRBJ2-7 | TRBV4-2 | TRBD2 | TGTGCCAGCAGCCCTAGTTCGGGGGGGCAGTACGAGCAGTACTTC | CASSPSSGGQYEQYF
few | TRBJ2-2 | TRBV9 | - | TGTGCCAGCAACAAGTACACCGGGGAGCTGTTTTTT | CASNKYTGELFF
- | TRBJ1-2 | TRBV6-6 | - | TGTGCCAGCATCAAGCGGGACTATGGCTACACCTTC | CASIKRDYGYTF
- | TRBJ2-1 | TRBV12-3/TRBV12-4 | TRBD2 | TGTGCCAGCACCACTGGCGGGGGATCCTACAATGAGGAGTTCTTC | CASTTGGGSYNEEFF
many | TRBJ2-5 | TRBV12-3/TRBV12-4 | - | TGTGCCAGCAGTTTATTGGGGGGAGACGAGACCCAGTACTTC | CASSLLGGDETQYF
many | TRBJ2-1 | TRBV5-6 | TRBD1 | TGTGCCAGCAGCTTCGGGGACAGGGGCATGGGTGAGCAGTTCTTC | CASSFGDRGMGEQFF
few | TRBJ2-7 | TRBV2 | - | TGTGCCAGCGCGGGACAAGTAGGACTAGGCGGCGAGCAGTACTTC | CASAGQVGLGGEQYF
many | TRBJ2-6 | TRBV5-6 | - | TGTGCCAGCAGCTTGATGAGGGCTGGGGCCAACGTCCTGACTTTC | CASSLMRAGANVLTF
many | TRBJ2-2 | TRBV5-1 | - | TGCGCCAGCATGCAGACGAACACCGGGGAGCTGTTTTTT | CASMQTNTGELFF
- | TRBJ2-7 | TRBV6-5 | TRBD2 | TGTGCCAGCAGTTACTCCTTAGCGGCTAGCGGGATCTACGAGCAGTACTTC | CASSYSLAASGIYEQYF
many | TRBJ1-6 | TRBV9 | TRBD1 | TGTGCCAGCAGCCCCGGAGGGGGAGGGGGCGATTCACCCCTCCACTTT | CASSPGGGGGDSPLHF
few | TRBJ2-3 | TRBV7-8 | - | TGTGCCAGCAGCTTAGGAGTTTGGCAGAGCACAGATACGCAGTATTTT | CASSLGVWQSTDTQYF
few | TRBJ2-5 | TRBV12-3/TRBV12-4 | - | TGTGCCAGCAGCAAAACAGGCCCGGTGGAGACCCAGTACTTC | CASSKTGPVETQYF